This T cell receptor beta chain originates from a study of molecular identifiers for immune sequencing clone quantification. Study-wide context: Four portions were sequenced after RNA from roughly 18,000 or 92,000 naive CD8 cells was split five ways in replicates. Study-wide results and limits: With a barcode shared among identical TCR molecules, highly expanded clone sizes could be underestimated.

Input for naive CD8 libraries was roughly 17,000 to 1,000,000 sorted cells; the RNA fraction used was 10%, 30% or 50%. Germline V gene sequence: CDR1 MNHEY, CDR2 SMNVEV (reference sequence). Trimming removed 7 bases from V and 1 base from J; junction bases left unmatched: 12. The CDR3 spans 16 residues. With regard to this clonotype: Its target is not known.

TCRdb re-called the PCR reads with MiXCR, one entry per CDR3 protein. Of around 460,000 distinct CDR3 sequences listed, roughly a fifth are singletons. Sequences were obtained from naive CD8+ T cells from blood, with Jurkat cell RNA spiked in. The sample's subset: FACS-sorted CD8+CD4-CCR7+CD45RA+ naive T cells. The clonotype comes from a human donor in good health. Some libraries in this study had Jurkat cell RNA spiked in. This chain connects TRBV27 to TRBJ1-1; 7 positions agree with TRBD1. CDR3 residues: CASNLSYRGPNTEAFF. CDR3 nucleotide sequence: TGTGCCAGCAATCTATCCTACAGGGGTCCGAACACTGAAGCTTTCTTT.